One and the same sample provided the 27 T cell receptor beta chains below, sequenced in a study of T cell changes during pregnancy in multiple sclerosis. The data were produced by immunoSEQ multiplex PCR, yet TCRdb's version contains in-frame clones alone and is incomplete. Of some 60,000 clones in the sample, roughly 91% were seen once. The sequencing used peripheral blood, collected in the second trimester of pregnancy. Receptor source: a female donor with multiple sclerosis, enrolled in a pregnancy study.

The chain uses TRBV18 and TRBJ2-7, with no clear D. This CDR3 region has 13 residues. The V gene's germline CDR1 is KGHSH and CDR2 LQKENI. V lost 2 bases, J lost 0 bases, and 5 bases lay in between. CDR3 sequence (DNA): TGTGCCAGCTCACCAACAAGCTCCTACGAGCAGTACTTC. It is translated as CASSPTSSYEQYF.

CDR3 sequence (DNA): TGTGCCAGCCCCCCCAGGCCGAATCGGTGCTCCTACGAGCAGTACTTC. Protein sequence: CASPPRPNRCSYEQYF. V gene TRBV21-1 combines with J gene TRBJ2-7; the table's TRBD1 call for D was not verified on the DNA. TRBV21-1 is a listed pseudogene. This CDR3 comprises 16 residues.

V gene TRBV10-3 combines with J gene TRBJ2-7, with 14 bases lining up with TRBD2. The CDR3 contains 16 residues. The trim removed 3 bases at V and 3 bases at J, leaving 4 bases unmatched. Germline loops: CDR1 ENHRY, CDR2 SYGVKD. The CDR3 nucleotides read TGTGCCATCAGTGAAGGACTAGCGGGGGGTGGCTACGAGCAGTACTTC. Translation: CAISEGLAGGGYEQYF.

This clone was seen only once. Here the CDR3 reads CASSLAGGEAFF. The CDR3 DNA is TGTGCCAGCAGCTTAGCGGGGGGAGAAGCTTTCTTT. The J gene is TRBJ1-1, the V gene TRBV11-3; tentative D call: TRBD1 (5 bases). This CDR3 contains 12 residues. V lost 1 base and J 8 bases, leaving 8 bases between the germline ends. CDR1 is SGHNT and CDR2 is YENEEA in the germline V gene.

This rearrangement joins TRBV30 to TRBJ2-5; TRBD1 matches at 8 bases. The CDR3 has 14 residues. In germline, CDR1 is GTSNPN, CDR2 SVGIG (reference sequence). Germline trimming cut 3 bases from V and 2 bases from J; bases unmatched to any gene: 5. CDR3: CAWRGQELQETQYF. The CDR3 DNA sequence: TGTGCCTGGAGGGGACAGGAGCTTCAAGAGACCCAGTACTTC.

The rearrangement uses TRBV7-2 and TRBJ2-7; D is ambiguous. Trimming cost V 3 bases and J 0 bases, with 6 bases left between them. The CDR3 consists of 13 residues. Germline V gives CDR1 SGHTA, CDR2 FQGNSA. The CDR3 loop is CASSLASSYEQYF. Here the CDR3 DNA reads TGTGCCAGCAGCTTGGCTAGCTCCTACGAGCAGTACTTC.

The chain couples TRBV27 to TRBJ2-2, with TRBD1 identical over 9 bases. The CDR3 is made up of 14 amino acids. Germline trimming cut 6 bases from V and 9 bases from J; bases unmatched to any gene: 8. Per germline, CDR1 MNHEY and CDR2 SMNVEV (reference sequence). The CDR3 is CASRHWDRDRELFF. CDR3 bases: TGTGCCAGCAGGCATTGGGACAGGGATCGGGAGCTGTTTTTT.

This rearrangement joins TRBV7-3 to TRBJ2-5; 7 nucleotides match TRBD2. CDR3 length equals 15 residues. The J segment lost 5 bases and the V segment lost 4 bases, leaving 10 bases of the junction unmatched. The V gene's germline CDR1 is SGHTA and CDR2 FQGTGA. CDR3 sequence (DNA): TGTGCCAGCAGCTATTCCGGGGGGATTTTGGAGACCCAGTACTTC. It specifies CASSYSGGILETQYF.

The CDR3 sequence is CASSTPTASGSYEQYF. CDR3 sequence (DNA): TGTGCCAGCTCAACTCCGACCGCCTCGGGCTCCTACGAGCAGTACTTC. The chain couples TRBV18 to TRBJ2-7; D is undetermined. V lost 5 bases and J 0 bases, leaving 17 bases between the germline ends. Germline values: CDR1 KGHSH, CDR2 LQKENI. CDR3 length equals 16 residues.

The V gene is TRBV7-2, the J gene TRBJ2-3; no clear D gene. The CDR3 spans 12 residues. Germline CDR1 and CDR2: SGHTA and FQGNSA. The V and J ends lost 1 base and 7 bases respectively, with 6 bases between them. The CDR3 here is CASSLEPNTQYF. In DNA, the CDR3 is TGTGCCAGCAGCTTAGAGCCAAATACGCAGTATTTT.

J is TRBJ1-6 and V is TRBV28; tentative D call: TRBD1 (6 bases). Germline values: CDR1 MDHEN, CDR2 SYDVKM. The V end was cut by 5 bases, the J end by 7 bases, with 12 bases between. This CDR3 is 14 amino acids long. In DNA, the CDR3 is TGTGCCAGCAGTCCCGGACAGAAAAATTCACCCCTCCACTTT. This translates into CASSPGQKNSPLHF.

This clone was counted once. The CDR3 bases are TGCAGTGTCGCTAGCCGGGAGACCCAGTACTTC. Translated: CSVASRETQYF. The chain uses TRBV20-1 and TRBJ2-5; a possible D gene is TRBD2 (5 bases). Germline-derived CDR1 and CDR2 are DFQATT and SNEGSKA (reference sequence). V was cut by 7 bases and J by 5 bases, with 11 bases left in between. The CDR3 sequence is 11 residues long.

The chain is built from TRBV10-1 and TRBJ1-1; D not resolved. The CDR3 is made up of 12 amino acids. The V and J ends lost 3 bases and 7 bases respectively, with 9 bases between them. Germline V gives CDR1 WNHNN, CDR2 SYGVQD (reference sequence). CDR3 DNA sequence: TGCGCCAGCAGTGAATCCGGTTTTGAAGCTTTCTTT. Translated, it gives CASSESGFEAFF.

The gene calls are TRBV28 and TRBJ2-7, with 8 bases matching TRBD1. V lost 6 bases to trimming and J lost 4 bases; unmatched junction nucleotides: 14. CDR3 size: 16 residues. The V gene's germline CDR1 is MDHEN and CDR2 SYDVKM. This chain's CDR3 is CASSENSGTGRYEQYF. The CDR3 bases are TGTGCCAGCAGCGAAAACTCCGGGACAGGCCGATACGAGCAGTACTTC.

In nucleotides, the CDR3 is TGTGCCAGTAGTGAAAGGACAGGGCAGAGCTACACCTTC. Its translation: CASSERTGQSYTF. The rearrangement links TRBV19 to TRBJ1-2; 8 bases map to TRBD1. The CDR3 sequence is 13 residues long. Germline V CDR1 and CDR2: LNHDA, SQIVND (reference sequence). V was pared by 5 bases and J by 9 bases, with 8 bases of the junction left unmatched.

This rearrangement joins TRBV7-2 to TRBJ2-3; 8 bases line up with TRBD2. The CDR3 loop spans 16 amino acids. Per the germline V gene, CDR1 is SGHTA and CDR2 is FQGNSA. Trimming took 2 bases from V and 2 from J; bases not matched to a gene: 6. CDR3 protein: CASSLSPGLDTDTQYF. The CDR3 DNA is TGTGCCAGCAGCTTAAGTCCGGGACTAGACACAGATACGCAGTATTTT.

The rearrangement joins TRBV6-5 to TRBJ1-5, with D unresolved. In germline, CDR1 is MNHEY, CDR2 SVGAGI. Trimming cost V 7 bases and J 11 bases, with 12 bases left between them. The CDR3 spans 11 residues. The CDR3 loop reads CASNFIYAQHF. CDR3 in DNA: TGTGCCAGCAATTTCATCTATGCCCAGCATTTT.

The chain is built from TRBV6-1 and TRBJ1-5; 8 nucleotides match TRBD1. V dropped 2 bases and J dropped 11; count of bases not matched to a gene: 14. The germline CDR1 and CDR2 sequences are MNHNS and SASEGT. CDR3 length equals 16 residues. The DNA for the CDR3 is TGTGCCAGCAGTGAAAAGTGGGACAGGCTTATGGAGGCCCAGCATTTT. Protein product: CASSEKWDRLMEAQHF.

The rearrangement uses TRBV6-1 and TRBJ2-5; maybe TRBD1 (6 bases). CDR3 length equals 15 residues. V lost 4 bases to trimming and J lost 8 bases, with 20 bases between them. Per the germline V gene, CDR1 is MNHNS and CDR2 is SASEGT. The CDR3 is CASSGGQGGDETQYF. CDR3 DNA sequence: TGTGCCAGCAGTGGGGGGCAGGGTGGGGATGAAACCCAGTACTTC.

The V call is TRBV6-5, the J call TRBJ1-6; 8 bases align to TRBD1. The trim removed 0 bases at V and 10 bases at J, leaving 5 bases unmatched. Germline-derived CDR1 and CDR2 are MNHEY and SVGAGI. The CDR3 contains 15 residues. CDR3 nucleotide sequence: TGTGCCAGCAGTTACTCATGGACAGGGAGATCACCCCTCCACTTT. It yields the protein CASSYSWTGRSPLHF.

This chain connects TRBV19 to TRBJ1-1; D call uncertain. The length of the CDR3 is 13 residues. V was cut by 5 bases and J by 4 bases, with 11 bases left in between. Germline assignment: CDR1 LNHDA and CDR2 SQIVND (reference sequence). CDR3 protein: CASSFWEATEAFF. The CDR3 DNA reads as TGTGCCAGTAGTTTTTGGGAGGCCACTGAAGCTTTCTTT. Full variable domain (missing parts from reference TRBV19 and TRBJ1-1): DGGITQSPKYLFRKEGQNVTLSCEQNLNHDAMYWYRQDPGQGLRLIYYSQIVNDFQKGDIAEGYSVSREKKESFPLTVTSAQKNPTAFYLCASSFWEATEAFFGQGTRLTVV.

This chain links TRBV28 with TRBJ2-4, with 7 bases fitting TRBD1. The CDR3 runs 14 residues. V lost 6 bases to trimming and J lost 3 bases; unmatched junction nucleotides: 5. The germline CDR1 and CDR2 sequences are MDHEN and SYDVKM. Here the CDR3 DNA reads TGTGCCAGCAGCCGTTCAGGGGGCAAAAACATTCAGTACTTC. As protein: CASSRSGGKNIQYF.

This chain links TRBV6-6 with TRBJ2-1; maybe TRBD1 (6 bases). The CDR3 totals 15 residues. The V end was cut by 2 bases, the J end by 8 bases, with 16 bases between. The germline V gene encodes CDR1 MNHNY and CDR2 SVGAGI (reference sequence). CDR3 amino acids: CASSYPAAGAHEQFF. The CDR3 DNA is TGTGCCAGCAGTTACCCCGCGGCAGGGGCCCATGAGCAGTTCTTC.

The chain joins TRBV30 to TRBJ2-5; tentatively, D is TRBD2 (5 bases). The CDR3 runs 11 residues. Looked up from germline, CDR1 is GTSNPN and CDR2 is SVGIG (reference sequence). Trimming pared 0 bases from V and 14 bases from J, leaving 13 bases between. The CDR3 sequence: CAWSVLASRYF. The CDR3 region has the DNA TGTGCCTGGAGTGTCCTGGCTAGCCGTTACTTC.

The rearrangement uses TRBV4-3 and TRBJ1-5, with 8 nucleotides matching TRBD1. Germline values: CDR1 LGHNA, CDR2 YSLEER. V lost 4 bases and J lost 5; bases outside the gene matches: 4. This CDR3 spans 14 amino acids. The CDR3 sequence is CASSPDRGYQPQHF. As DNA, the CDR3 is TGCGCCAGCAGCCCCGACAGGGGCTATCAGCCCCAGCATTTT.

V and J are TRBV13 and TRBJ2-3, with no clear D. In germline, CDR1 is PRHDT, CDR2 FYEKMQ (reference sequence). Deletions cut 5 bases from V and 6 bases from J, with 24 bases between. CDR3 length: 17 residues. The CDR3 DNA follows: TGTGCCAGCAGCCAAGGAGCTCGAGTGGCCCTCAAGGATACGCAGTATTTT. It encodes CASSQGARVALKDTQYF.

The gene calls are TRBV4-1 and TRBJ1-2; the D gene is possibly TRBD1 (5 bases). The CDR3 totals 15 residues. CDR1 MGHRA and CDR2 YSYEKL come from the germline V gene. V was pared by 0 bases and J by 4 bases, with 12 bases between. The CDR3 protein is CASSQEGGRVYGYTF. DNA of the CDR3: TGCGCCAGCAGCCAAGAGGGGGGGAGGGTCTATGGCTACACCTTC.